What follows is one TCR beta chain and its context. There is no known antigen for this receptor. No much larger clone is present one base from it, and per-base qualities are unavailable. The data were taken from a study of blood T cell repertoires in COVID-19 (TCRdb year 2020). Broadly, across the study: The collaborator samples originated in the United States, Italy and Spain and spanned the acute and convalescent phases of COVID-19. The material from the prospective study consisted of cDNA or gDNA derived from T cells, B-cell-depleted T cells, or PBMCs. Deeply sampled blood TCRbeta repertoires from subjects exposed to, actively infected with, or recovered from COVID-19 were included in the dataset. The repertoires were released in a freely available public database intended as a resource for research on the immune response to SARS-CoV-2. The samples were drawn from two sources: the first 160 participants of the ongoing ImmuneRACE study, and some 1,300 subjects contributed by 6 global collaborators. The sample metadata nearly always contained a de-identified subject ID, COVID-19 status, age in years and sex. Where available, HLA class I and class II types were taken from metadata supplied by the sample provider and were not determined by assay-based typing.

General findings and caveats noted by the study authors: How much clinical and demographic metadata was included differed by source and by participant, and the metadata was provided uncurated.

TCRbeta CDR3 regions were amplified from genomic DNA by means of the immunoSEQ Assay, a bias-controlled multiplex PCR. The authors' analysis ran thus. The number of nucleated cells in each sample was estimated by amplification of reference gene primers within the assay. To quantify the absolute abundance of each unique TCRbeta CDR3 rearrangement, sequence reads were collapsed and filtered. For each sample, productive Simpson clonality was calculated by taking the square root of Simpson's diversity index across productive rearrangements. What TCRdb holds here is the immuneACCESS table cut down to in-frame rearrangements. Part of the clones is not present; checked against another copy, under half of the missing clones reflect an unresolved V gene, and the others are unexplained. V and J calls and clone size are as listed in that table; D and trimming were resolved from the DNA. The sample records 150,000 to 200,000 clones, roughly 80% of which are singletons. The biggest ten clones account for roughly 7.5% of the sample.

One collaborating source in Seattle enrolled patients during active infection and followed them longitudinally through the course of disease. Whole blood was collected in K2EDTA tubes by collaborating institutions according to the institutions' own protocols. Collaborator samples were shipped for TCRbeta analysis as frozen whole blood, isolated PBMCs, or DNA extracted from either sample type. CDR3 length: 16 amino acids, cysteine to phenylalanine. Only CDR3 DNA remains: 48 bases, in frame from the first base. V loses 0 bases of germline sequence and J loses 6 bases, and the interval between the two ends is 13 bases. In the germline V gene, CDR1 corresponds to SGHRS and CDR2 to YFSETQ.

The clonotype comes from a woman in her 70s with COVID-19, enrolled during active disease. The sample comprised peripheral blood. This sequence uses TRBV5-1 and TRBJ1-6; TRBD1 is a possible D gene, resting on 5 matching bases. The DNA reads TGCGCCAGCAGCTTGGGAGACAGCGCCGCTAATTCACCCCTCCACTTT. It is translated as CASSLGDSAANSPLHF. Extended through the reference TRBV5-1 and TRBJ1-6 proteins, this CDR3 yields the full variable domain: KAGVTQTPRYLIKTRGQQVTLSCSPISGHRSVSWYQQTPGQGLQFLFEYFSETQRNKGNFPGRFSGRQFSNSRSEMNVSTLELGDSALYLCASSLGDSAANSPLHFGNGTRLTVT.